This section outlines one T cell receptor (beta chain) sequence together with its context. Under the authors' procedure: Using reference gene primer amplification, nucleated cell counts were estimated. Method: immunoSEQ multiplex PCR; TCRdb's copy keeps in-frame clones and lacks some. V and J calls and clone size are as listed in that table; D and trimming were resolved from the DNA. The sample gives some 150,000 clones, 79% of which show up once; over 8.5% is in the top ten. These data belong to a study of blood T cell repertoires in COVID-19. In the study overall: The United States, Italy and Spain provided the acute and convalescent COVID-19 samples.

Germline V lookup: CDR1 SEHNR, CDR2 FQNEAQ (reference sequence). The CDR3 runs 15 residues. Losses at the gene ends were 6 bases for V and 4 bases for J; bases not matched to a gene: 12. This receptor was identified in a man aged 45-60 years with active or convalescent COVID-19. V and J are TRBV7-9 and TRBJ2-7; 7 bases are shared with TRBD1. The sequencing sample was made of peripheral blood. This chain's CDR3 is CASRVQGQQQYEQYF. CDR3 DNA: TGTGCCAGCAGGGTACAGGGGCAGCAACAGTACGAGCAGTACTTC.